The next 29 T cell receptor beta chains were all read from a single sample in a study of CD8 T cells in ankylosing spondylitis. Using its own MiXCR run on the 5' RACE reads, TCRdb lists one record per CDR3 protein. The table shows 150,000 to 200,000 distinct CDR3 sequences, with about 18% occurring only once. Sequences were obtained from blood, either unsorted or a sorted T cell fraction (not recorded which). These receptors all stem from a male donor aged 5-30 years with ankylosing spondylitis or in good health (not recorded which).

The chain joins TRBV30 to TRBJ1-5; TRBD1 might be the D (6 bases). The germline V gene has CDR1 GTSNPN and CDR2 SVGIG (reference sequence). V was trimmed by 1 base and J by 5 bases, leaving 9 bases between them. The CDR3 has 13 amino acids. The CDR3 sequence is CAWSAGEHQPQHF. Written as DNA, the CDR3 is TGTGCCTGGAGTGCAGGGGAGCATCAGCCCCAGCATTTT.

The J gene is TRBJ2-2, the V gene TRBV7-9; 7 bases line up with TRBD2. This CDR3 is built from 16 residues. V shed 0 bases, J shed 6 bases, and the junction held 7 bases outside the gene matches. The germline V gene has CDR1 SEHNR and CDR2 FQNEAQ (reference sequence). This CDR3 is CASSLASGGSPGELFF. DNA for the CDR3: TGTGCCAGCAGCTTAGCGAGTGGCGGGAGTCCCGGGGAGCTGTTTTTT.

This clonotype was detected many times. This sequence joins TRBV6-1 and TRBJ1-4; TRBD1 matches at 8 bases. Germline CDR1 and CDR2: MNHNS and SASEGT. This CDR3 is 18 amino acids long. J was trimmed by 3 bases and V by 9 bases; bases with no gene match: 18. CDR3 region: CARTSGGLKLGANEKLFF. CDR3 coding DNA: TGTGCCAGAACCTCAGGGGGCCTTAAGCTGGGGGCTAATGAAAAACTGTTTTTT.

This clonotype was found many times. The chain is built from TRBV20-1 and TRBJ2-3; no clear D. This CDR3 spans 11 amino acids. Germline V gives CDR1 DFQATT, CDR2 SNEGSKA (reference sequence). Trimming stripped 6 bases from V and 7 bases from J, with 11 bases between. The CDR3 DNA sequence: TGCAGTGCCAGCGATTTGAATACGCAGTATTTT. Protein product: CSASDLNTQYF.

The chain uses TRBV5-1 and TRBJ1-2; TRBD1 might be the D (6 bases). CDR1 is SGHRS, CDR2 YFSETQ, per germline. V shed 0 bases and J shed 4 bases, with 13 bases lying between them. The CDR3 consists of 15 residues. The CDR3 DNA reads TGCGCCAGCAGCTTGGGTACCAGGGGAATCTATGGCTACACCTTC. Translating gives CASSLGTRGIYGYTF.

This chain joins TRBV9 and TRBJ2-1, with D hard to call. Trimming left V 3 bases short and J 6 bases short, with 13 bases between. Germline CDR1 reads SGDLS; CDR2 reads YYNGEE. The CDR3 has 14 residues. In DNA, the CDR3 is TGTGCCAGCAGCGGAGGTCCCCGCCCCAATGAGCAGTTCTTC. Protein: CASSGGPRPNEQFF. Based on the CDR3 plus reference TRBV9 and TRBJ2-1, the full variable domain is DSGVTQTPKHLITATGQRVTLRCSPRSGDLSVYWYQQSLDQGLQFLIQYYNGEERAKGNILERFSAQQFPDLHSELNLSSLELGDSALYFCASSGGPRPNEQFFGPGTRLTVL.

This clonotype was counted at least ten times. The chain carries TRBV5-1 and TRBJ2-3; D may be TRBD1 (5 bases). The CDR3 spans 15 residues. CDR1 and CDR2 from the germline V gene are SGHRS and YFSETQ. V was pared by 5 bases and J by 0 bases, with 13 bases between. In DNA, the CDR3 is TGCGCCAGCAGGGAAGGGGTCTCGAGCACAGATACGCAGTATTTT. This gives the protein CASREGVSSTDTQYF.

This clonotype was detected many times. The CDR3 loop reads CATSGGGPPPPEAFF. CDR3 DNA: TGTGCCACCAGTGGAGGAGGGCCTCCCCCCCCTGAAGCTTTCTTT. The chain recombines TRBV24-1 with TRBJ1-1; D gene unclear. Looked up from germline, CDR1 is KGHDR and CDR2 is SFDVKD. The length of the CDR3 is 15 residues. Trimming shortened V by 5 bases and J by 6 bases, and 18 bases separated the two germline ends.

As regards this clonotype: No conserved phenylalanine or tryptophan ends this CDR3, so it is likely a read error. CDR3 amino acids: CASSLFLGRDTEAFC. The CDR3 bases are TGTGCCAGCAGTTTATTTCTGGGGAGGGACACTGAAGCTTTCTGT. The V and J genes are TRBV12-3 or TRBV12-4 and TRBJ1-1; unclear D gene. CDR3 size: 15 residues. V shed 2 bases and J shed 3 bases, with 13 bases lying between them.

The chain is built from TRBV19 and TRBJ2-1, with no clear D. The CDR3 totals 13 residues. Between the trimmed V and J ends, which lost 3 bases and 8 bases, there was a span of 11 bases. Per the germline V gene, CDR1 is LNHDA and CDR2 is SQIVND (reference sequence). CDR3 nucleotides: TGTGCCAGTAGTATTCGGGCCGGTGATGAGCAGTTCTTC. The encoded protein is CASSIRAGDEQFF.

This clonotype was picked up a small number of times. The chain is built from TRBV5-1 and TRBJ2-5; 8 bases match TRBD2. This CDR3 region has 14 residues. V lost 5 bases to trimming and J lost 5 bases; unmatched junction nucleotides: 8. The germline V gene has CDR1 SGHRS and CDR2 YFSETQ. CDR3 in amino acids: CASRDGRASETQYF. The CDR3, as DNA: TGCGCCAGCAGAGACGGGAGGGCGAGCGAGACCCAGTACTTC. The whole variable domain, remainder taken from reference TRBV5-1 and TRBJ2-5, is KAGVTQTPRYLIKTRGQQVTLSCSPISGHRSVSWYQQTPGQGLQFLFEYFSETQRNKGNFPGRFSGRQFSNSRSEMNVSTLELGDSALYLCASRDGRASETQYFGPGTRLLVL.

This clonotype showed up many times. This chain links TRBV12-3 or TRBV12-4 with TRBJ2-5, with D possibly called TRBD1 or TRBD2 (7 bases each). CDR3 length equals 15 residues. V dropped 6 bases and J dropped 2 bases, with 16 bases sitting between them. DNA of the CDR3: TGTGCCAGCAGCCAGACAGGGAGGGTTCAAGAGACCCAGTACTTC. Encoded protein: CASSQTGRVQETQYF.

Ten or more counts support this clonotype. CDR3 region: CASSLGQILNYGYTF. In DNA form, the CDR3 reads TGCGCCAGCAGCTTGGGACAGATTCTTAACTATGGCTACACCTTC. The chain combines TRBV5-1 with TRBJ1-2; D may be TRBD1 (5 bases). Trimming shortened V by 0 bases and J by 1 base, and 10 bases separated the two germline ends. From germline, CDR1 is SGHRS and CDR2 YFSETQ. The CDR3 totals 15 residues. Full variable domain (remainder filled in from reference TRBV5-1 and TRBJ1-2): KAGVTQTPRYLIKTRGQQVTLSCSPISGHRSVSWYQQTPGQGLQFLFEYFSETQRNKGNFPGRFSGRQFSNSRSEMNVSTLELGDSALYLCASSLGQILNYGYTFGSGTRLTVV.

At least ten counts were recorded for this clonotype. CDR3 loop: CASSPQTGALEAFF. The CDR3 DNA follows: TGTGCCAGCAGCCCACAGACAGGGGCCCTTGAAGCTTTCTTT. This rearrangement joins TRBV7-2 to TRBJ1-1; 8 positions agree with TRBD1. Trimming took 5 bases from V and 7 from J; bases not matched to a gene: 9. The length of the CDR3 is 14 residues. CDR1 and CDR2 (germline): SGHTA, FQGNSA.

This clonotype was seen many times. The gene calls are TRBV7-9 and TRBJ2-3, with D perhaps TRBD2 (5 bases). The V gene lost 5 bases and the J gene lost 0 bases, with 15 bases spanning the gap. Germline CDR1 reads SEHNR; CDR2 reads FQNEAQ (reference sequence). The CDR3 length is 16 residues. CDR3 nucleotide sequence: TGTGCCAGCAGCCCTCGGGGTGGGATAAGCACAGATACGCAGTATTTT. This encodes CASSPRGGISTDTQYF.

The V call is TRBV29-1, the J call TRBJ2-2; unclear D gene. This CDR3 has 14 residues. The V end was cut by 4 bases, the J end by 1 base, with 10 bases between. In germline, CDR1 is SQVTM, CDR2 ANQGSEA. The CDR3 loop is CSVGYSLNTGELFF. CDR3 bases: TGCAGCGTTGGTTACAGCCTGAACACCGGGGAGCTGTTTTTT.

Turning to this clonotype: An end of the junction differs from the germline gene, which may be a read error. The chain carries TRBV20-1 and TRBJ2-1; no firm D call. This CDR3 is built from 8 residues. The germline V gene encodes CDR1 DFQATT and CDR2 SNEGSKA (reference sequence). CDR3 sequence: CSAKVGSF. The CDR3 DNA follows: TGCAGTGCTAAAGTCGGGTCCTTC.

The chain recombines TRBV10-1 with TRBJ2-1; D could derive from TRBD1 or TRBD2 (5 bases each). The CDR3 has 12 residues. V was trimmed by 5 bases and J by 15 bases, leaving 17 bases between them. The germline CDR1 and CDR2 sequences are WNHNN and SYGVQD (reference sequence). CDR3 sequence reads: CASSLGGVPAFF. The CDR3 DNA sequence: TGCGCCAGCAGTCTTGGGGGAGTACCGGCGTTCTTC.

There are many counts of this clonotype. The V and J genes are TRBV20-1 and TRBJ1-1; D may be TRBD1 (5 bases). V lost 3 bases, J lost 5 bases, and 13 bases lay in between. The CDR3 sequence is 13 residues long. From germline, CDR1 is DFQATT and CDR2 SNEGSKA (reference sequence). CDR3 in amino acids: CSASPPRGTEAFF. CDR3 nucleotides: TGCAGTGCTAGTCCCCCCCGGGGGACTGAAGCTTTCTTT.

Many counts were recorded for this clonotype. The CDR3 bases are TGTGCCAGCAGCTTAGCGACGTCCCAAACCGATACGCAGTATTTT. This codes for CASSLATSQTDTQYF. The chain is built from TRBV11-2 and TRBJ2-3; no clear D gene. Trimming cost V 1 base and J 6 bases, with 14 bases left between them. Germline CDR1 reads SGHAT; CDR2 reads FQNNGV. This CDR3 has 15 residues.

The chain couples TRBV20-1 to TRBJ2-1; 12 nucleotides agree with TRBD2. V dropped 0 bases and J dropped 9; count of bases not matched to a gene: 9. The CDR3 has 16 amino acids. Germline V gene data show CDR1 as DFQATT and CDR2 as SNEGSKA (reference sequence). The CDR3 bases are TGCAGTGCTAGAGATCCTGCTAGCGGGAGGGCAGGTGAGCAGTTCTTC. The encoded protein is CSARDPASGRAGEQFF.

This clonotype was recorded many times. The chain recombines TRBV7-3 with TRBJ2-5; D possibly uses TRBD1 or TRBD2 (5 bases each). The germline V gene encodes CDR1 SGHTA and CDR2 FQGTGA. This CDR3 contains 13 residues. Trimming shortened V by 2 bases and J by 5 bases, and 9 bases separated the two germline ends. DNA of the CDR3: TGTGCCAGCAGCTTAGGGGGATTGGAGACCCAGTACTTC. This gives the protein CASSLGGLETQYF.

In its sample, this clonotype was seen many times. The CDR3 reads CASSQQRGKLAKNIQYF. The CDR3 coding sequence is TGTGCCAGCTCACAACAGCGTGGGAAATTAGCCAAAAACATTCAGTACTTC. The chain carries TRBV18 and TRBJ2-4; D uncertain. The CDR3 sequence is 17 residues long. The V gene lost 4 bases and the J gene lost 0 bases, with 16 bases spanning the gap. Germline-derived CDR1 and CDR2 are KGHSH and LQKENI.

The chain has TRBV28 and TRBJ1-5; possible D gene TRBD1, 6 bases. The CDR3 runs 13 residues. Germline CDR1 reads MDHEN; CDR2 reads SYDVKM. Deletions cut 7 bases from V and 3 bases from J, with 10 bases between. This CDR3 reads CASKDSINQPQHF. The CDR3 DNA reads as TGTGCCAGCAAGGACAGCATCAATCAGCCCCAGCATTTT.

CDR3 DNA: TGTGCCAGCAGCGGGGCAGGGTGGGATTACGAGCAGTACGTC. It is translated as CASSGAGWDYEQYV. This chain uses TRBV5-6 with TRBJ2-7; D might be TRBD1 (5 bases). V lost 4 bases and J lost 4, with 15 bases in between. This CDR3 is built from 14 residues. CDR1 and CDR2 (germline): SGHDT, YYEEEE.

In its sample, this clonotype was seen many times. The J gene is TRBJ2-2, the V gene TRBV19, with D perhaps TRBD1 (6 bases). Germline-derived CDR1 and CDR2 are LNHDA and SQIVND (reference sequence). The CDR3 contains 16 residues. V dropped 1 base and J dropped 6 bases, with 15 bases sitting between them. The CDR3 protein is CASSIATSRTAGELFF. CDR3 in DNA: TGTGCCAGTAGTATAGCCACATCGAGGACAGCCGGGGAGCTGTTTTTT.

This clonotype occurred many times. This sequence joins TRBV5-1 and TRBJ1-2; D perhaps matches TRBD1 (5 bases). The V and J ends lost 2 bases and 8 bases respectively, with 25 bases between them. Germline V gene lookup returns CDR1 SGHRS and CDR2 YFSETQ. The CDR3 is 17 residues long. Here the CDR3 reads CASSLSGGGDPLNGYTF. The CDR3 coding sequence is TGCGCCAGCAGCTTATCGGGAGGAGGGGACCCTCTGAACGGCTACACCTTC.

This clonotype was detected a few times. The CDR3: CSADTGPGANVLTF. The CDR3 coding sequence is TGCAGCGCCGACACAGGCCCCGGGGCCAACGTCCTGACTTTC. The chain carries TRBV29-1 and TRBJ2-6; the D gene is possibly TRBD1 (5 bases). V lost 7 bases, J lost 4 bases, and 14 bases lay in between. This CDR3 has 14 residues. From germline, CDR1 is SQVTM and CDR2 ANQGSEA.

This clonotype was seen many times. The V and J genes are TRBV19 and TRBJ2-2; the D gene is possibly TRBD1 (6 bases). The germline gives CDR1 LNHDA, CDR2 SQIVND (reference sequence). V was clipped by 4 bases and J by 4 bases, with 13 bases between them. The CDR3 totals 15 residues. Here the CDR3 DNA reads TGTGCCAGTAGTAAAAGACAGGCGGTCACCGGGGAGCTGTTTTTT. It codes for CASSKRQAVTGELFF.